Following are 18 T cell receptor beta chains from one sample sequenced in a study of OX40 agonist ivuxolimab in advanced cancers. The repertoire was sequenced with immunoSEQ multiplex PCR; TCRdb's copy has only in-frame clones and lacks some. The table includes some 80,000 clones, approximately 90% detected once. The sample in question was CD4+ or CD8+ T cells sorted from blood, obtained in a trial of the OX40 agonist ivuxolimab. These receptors were obtained from an adult with an advanced solid tumor such as melanoma, head and neck, liver or kidney cancer.

This rearrangement joins TRBV2 to TRBJ2-7; no definite D call. The CDR3 contains 11 residues. Germline CDR1 is SNHLY and CDR2 is FYNNEI. V shed 2 bases and J shed 7 bases, with 6 bases lying between them. The CDR3 loop is CASSEWGEQYF. The CDR3, as DNA: TGTGCCAGCAGTGAATGGGGAGAGCAGTACTTC.

The chain has TRBV4-1 and TRBJ2-2, with D possibly matching TRBD2 (5 bases). Trimming left V 4 bases short and J 0 bases short, with 15 bases between. The CDR3 is 17 residues long. CDR1 and CDR2 from the germline V gene are MGHRA and YSYEKL. The CDR3 reads CASSPFPRGSNTGELFF. Written as DNA, the CDR3 is TGCGCCAGCAGCCCTTTCCCCCGGGGTTCGAACACCGGGGAGCTGTTTTTT.

The CDR3 coding sequence is TGCGCCAGCAGCGGGGCGGAGCGCCGCACAGATACGCAGTATTTT. Translated: CASSGAERRTDTQYF. This rearrangement joins TRBV5-1 to TRBJ2-3; a weak D match, TRBD1 (5 bases). Trimming left V 4 bases short and J 1 base short, with 13 bases between. From germline, CDR1 is SGHRS and CDR2 YFSETQ. The CDR3 is 15 residues long.

The gene calls are TRBV2 and TRBJ1-1; D gene ambiguous. CDR1 SNHLY and CDR2 FYNNEI come from the germline V gene. The V end was cut by 7 bases, the J end by 5 bases, with 23 bases between. The CDR3 contains 16 residues. DNA for the CDR3: TGTGCCAGCACCACATCCCGGGCCACGGAGACGACTGAAGCTTTCTTT. It translates to CASTTSRATETTEAFF.

The chain couples TRBV27 to TRBJ1-6; the D gene is possibly TRBD1 (6 bases). The CDR3 spans 17 residues. The germline V gene has CDR1 MNHEY and CDR2 SMNVEV (reference sequence). V was trimmed by 4 bases and J by 7 bases, leaving 20 bases between them. The CDR3 loop is CASSWDYTGMGNSPLHF. CDR3 in DNA: TGTGCCAGCAGTTGGGATTATACAGGGATGGGAAATTCACCCCTCCACTTT.

The chain links TRBV6-6 to TRBJ1-2; D is perhaps TRBD1 (5 bases). The CDR3 runs to 12 residues. Germline values: CDR1 MNHNY, CDR2 SVGAGI (reference sequence). Trimming removed 6 bases from V and 4 bases from J, with 9 bases in between. CDR3 protein: CASSPDSYGYTF. CDR3 bases: TGTGCCAGCAGCCCCGACAGCTATGGCTACACCTTC.

DNA of the CDR3: TGTGCCAGTAGTCTAGCGATGGAGCAGTTCTTC. It yields the protein CASSLAMEQFF. V and J are TRBV19 and TRBJ2-1; a possible D gene is TRBD2 (6 bases). Trimming pared 5 bases from V and 10 bases from J, leaving 9 bases between. The CDR3 runs 11 residues. Germline-derived CDR1 and CDR2 are LNHDA and SQIVND (reference sequence).

The chain has TRBV10-3 and TRBJ1-5; D call uncertain. CDR3 length: 13 amino acids. V lost 10 bases to trimming and J lost 7 bases, with 17 bases between them. CDR1 and CDR2 from the germline V gene are ENHRY and SYGVKD. DNA for the CDR3: TGTGCCACCTCACTCGGGATGAGGCAGCCCCAGCATTTT. Protein sequence: CATSLGMRQPQHF.

The V gene is TRBV18, the J gene TRBJ1-5; 8 bases line up with TRBD1. The CDR3 length is 15 residues. J was trimmed by 7 bases and V by 3 bases; bases with no gene match: 8. Germline V gives CDR1 KGHSH, CDR2 LQKENI. CDR3 nucleotide sequence: TGTGCCAGCTCACCGAGCAGGGGGCGAGGACAGCCCCAGCATTTT. This sequence encodes CASSPSRGRGQPQHF.

The chain has TRBV9 and TRBJ1-4; D not certain. V lost 0 bases, J lost 8 bases, and 11 bases lay in between. There are 14 residues in the CDR3. Looked up from germline, CDR1 is SGDLS and CDR2 is YYNGEE. The CDR3 nucleotides are TGTGCCAGCAGCGTAGGAGTAGGAAGGGAAAAACTGTTTTTT. It specifies CASSVGVGREKLFF.

This chain links TRBV4-1 with TRBJ1-5; D call uncertain. Deletions cut 6 bases from V and 11 bases from J, with 17 bases between. Germline V gives CDR1 MGHRA, CDR2 YSYEKL. This CDR3 region has 13 residues. The CDR3 bases are TGCGCCAGCAGTCCCCGACCGGGCTGGGCCCAGCATTTT. Protein product: CASSPRPGWAQHF.

The V gene is TRBV2, the J gene TRBJ1-2; D gene unclear. Looked up from germline, CDR1 is SNHLY and CDR2 is FYNNEI. This CDR3 contains 14 residues. Trimming took 9 bases from V and 8 from J, leaving 22 bases between them. CDR3 sequence reads: CASKTNLGSEGYTF. In DNA, the CDR3 is TGTGCCAGTAAGACAAACTTGGGGTCTGAAGGCTACACCTTC.

V is TRBV29-1 and J is TRBJ1-2; TRBD1 matches 8 bases. Germline lookup yields CDR1 SQVTM and CDR2 ANQGSEA. Germline trimming cut 3 bases from V and 6 bases from J; bases unmatched to any gene: 9. The length of the CDR3 is 14 residues. CDR3 region: CSVESDRVFHGYTF. The CDR3 nucleotides read TGCAGCGTTGAGTCGGACAGGGTTTTTCATGGCTACACCTTC.

The V call is TRBV30, the J call TRBJ2-2; TRBD2 is a possible D gene (7 bases). The V gene's germline CDR1 is GTSNPN and CDR2 SVGIG (reference sequence). The CDR3 loop spans 14 amino acids. V was shortened by 5 bases and J by 4 bases, with 14 bases between the two germline ends. The CDR3 region is CAWGQRGLTGELFF. The CDR3 bases are TGTGCCTGGGGACAGCGGGGCCTCACCGGGGAGCTGTTTTTT.

The count of this clone is one. CDR3 sequence reads: CASSQVRSDTQYF. CDR3 DNA sequence: TGTGCCAGCAGCCAAGTTAGGTCAGATACGCAGTATTTT. This chain links TRBV14 with TRBJ2-3; D unresolved. This CDR3 contains 13 residues. CDR1 SGHDN and CDR2 FVKESK come from the germline V gene. The V gene lost 1 base and the J gene lost 4 bases, with 6 bases spanning the gap.

This sequence joins TRBV9 and TRBJ2-3; unclear D gene. The V end lost 0 bases, the J end lost 5 bases, and 10 bases lay between the germline ends. Looked up from germline, CDR1 is SGDLS and CDR2 is YYNGEE. The CDR3 totals 14 residues. The CDR3 reads CASSVEVKGDTQYF. The CDR3 DNA reads as TGTGCCAGCAGCGTAGAGGTTAAGGGAGATACGCAGTATTTT. The full variable domain, completed using reference TRBV9 and TRBJ2-3, is DSGVTQTPKHLITATGQRVTLRCSPRSGDLSVYWYQQSLDQGLQFLIQYYNGEERAKGNILERFSAQQFPDLHSELNLSSLELGDSALYFCASSVEVKGDTQYFGPGTRLTVL.

V and J are TRBV18 and TRBJ2-5; 11 bases agree with TRBD1. Germline V gene lookup returns CDR1 KGHSH and CDR2 LQKENI. The CDR3 has 15 amino acids. V lost 4 bases and J lost 0; bases outside the gene matches: 1. The CDR3, as DNA: TGTGCCAGCTCACTGGGACAGGGGGACCAAGAGACCCAGTACTTC. It translates to CASSLGQGDQETQYF.

This sequence joins TRBV15 and TRBJ2-3; D gene unclear. Looked up from germline, CDR1 is LNHNV and CDR2 is YYDKDF (reference sequence). Trimming left V 1 base short and J 5 bases short, with 10 bases between. This CDR3 comprises 14 residues. The CDR3 nucleotides are TGTGCCACCAGCAGAGTTATCGAAATAGATACGCAGTATTTT. This gives the protein CATSRVIEIDTQYF.